The 28 T cell receptor beta chains below all came from one sample that was sequenced in a study of T cell repertoires in cytomegalovirus infection. A single record per CDR3 protein comes from TCRdb applying MiXCR to the reads. Found here are under 600,000 distinct CDR3 sequences, 16% of them singletons; the top ten hold around 25%. Sequenced: CD8+ T cells from PBMCs. All receptors come from a human donor in good health (CMV status not recorded). Some clones in this sample may be carry-over from other donors' samples.

In its sample, this clonotype was seen many times. The chain is built from TRBV7-9 and TRBJ1-2; 12 bases line up with TRBD1. CDR1 and CDR2 (germline): SEHNR, FQNEAQ (reference sequence). This CDR3 is 14 amino acids long. J gave up 8 bases and V 5 bases, and 6 bases lay outside the gene matches. CDR3 DNA sequence: TGTGCCAGCAGCCAGGGACAGGGGGCGGGCGGCTACACCTTC. This sequence encodes CASSQGQGAGGYTF. The whole variable domain, remainder taken from reference TRBV7-9 and TRBJ1-2, is DTGVSQNPRHKITKRGQNVTFRCDPISEHNRLYWYRQTLGQGPEFLTYFQNEAQLEKSRLLSDRFSAERPKGSFSTLEIQRTEQGDSAMYLCASSQGQGAGGYTFGSGTRLTVV.

This clonotype was found once. The chain has TRBV16 and TRBJ1-2, with 8 bases lining up with TRBD1. The CDR3 is 16 residues long. CDR1 is KGHSY and CDR2 is FQNENV in the germline V gene. Germline trimming cut 2 bases from V and 0 bases from J; bases unmatched to any gene: 5. For the CDR3, the DNA is TGTGCCAGCAGCCAACGGCTGACAGGGGCTAACTATGGCTACACCTTC. Translation: CASSQRLTGANYGYTF.

This clonotype occurred many times. The rearrangement links TRBV4-2 to TRBJ1-2; TRBD1 is a possible D gene (5 bases). V lost 0 bases to trimming and J lost 4 bases, with 9 bases between them. The CDR3 extends over 14 amino acids. The germline CDR1 and CDR2 sequences are LGHNA and YNFKEQ. The CDR3 coding sequence is TGTGCCAGCAGCCAAGAACGGGGGAGCTATGGCTACACCTTC. It is translated as CASSQERGSYGYTF.

This clonotype was picked up many times. This chain uses TRBV29-1 with TRBJ1-2; D possibly corresponds to TRBD1 (5 bases). V shed 4 bases and J shed 6 bases, with 9 bases lying between them. Germline loops: CDR1 SQVTM, CDR2 ANQGSEA. The CDR3 is made up of 11 amino acids. The CDR3 nucleotides are TGCAGCGTTGGAGGGGCTGATGGCTACACCTTC. This codes for CSVGGADGYTF.

The table lists this clonotype with many counts. J is TRBJ1-1 and V is TRBV7-9; the match to TRBD1 covers 7 bases. The length of the CDR3 is 14 residues. The germline V gene encodes CDR1 SEHNR and CDR2 FQNEAQ (reference sequence). Losses at the gene ends were 1 base for V and 7 bases for J; bases not matched to a gene: 6. Here the CDR3 DNA reads TGTGCCAGCAGCTTAGGAGGGAGACAGGGTGAAGCTTTCTTT. Translated, it gives CASSLGGRQGEAFF.

The chain employs TRBV7-6 and TRBJ2-5, with D possibly TRBD2 on 7 matching bases. CDR3 length: 15 amino acids. Germline CDR1 reads SGHVS; CDR2 reads FNYEAQ. V was trimmed by 4 bases and J by 9 bases, leaving 21 bases between them. The CDR3, as DNA: TGTGCCAGCAGCTCCGCTCGGGCGGGGGCGATGGCCCAGTACTTC. This gives the protein CASSSARAGAMAQYF.

In its sample, this clonotype was seen once. The chain is built from TRBV7-9 and TRBJ2-2; D is unresolved. The germline gives CDR1 SEHNR, CDR2 FQNEAQ (reference sequence). This CDR3 is built from 16 residues. DNA of the CDR3: TGTTACAGCAGCTTAAGGGATGGATTTACAACCGGGGAGCTGTTTTTT. Encoded protein: CYSSLRDGFTTGELFF.

This clonotype was detected ten times or more. This rearrangement joins TRBV7-8 to TRBJ1-5; D is perhaps TRBD1 (5 bases). Germline-derived CDR1 and CDR2 are SGHVS and FQNEAQ. V was pared by 1 base and J by 2 bases, with 9 bases between. This CDR3 contains 15 residues. In DNA, the CDR3 is TGTGCCAGCAGCTTAGAATGGGACGGCAATCAGCCCCAGCATTTT. This encodes CASSLEWDGNQPQHF.

This clonotype occurred a few times. The CDR3 sequence: CASSQGLGGGYSGNTIYF. The CDR3 DNA reads as TGTGCCAGCAGCCAAGGCCTAGGAGGAGGTTACTCTGGAAACACCATATATTTT. The rearrangement joins TRBV14 to TRBJ1-3; D remains unclear. CDR1 is SGHDN, CDR2 FVKESK, per germline. The CDR3 length is 18 residues. V was trimmed by 1 base and J by 0 bases, leaving 16 bases between them.

At least ten counts were recorded for this clonotype. The V gene is TRBV12-3 or TRBV12-4, the J gene TRBJ2-5; a weak D match, TRBD2 (6 bases). Trimming removed 5 bases at V and 1 base at J, with 11 bases between. CDR3 length: 14 amino acids. CDR3 coding DNA: TGTGCCAGCAGTCCCATCGGGGGCCAAGAGACCCAGTACTTC. Translating gives CASSPIGGQETQYF.

This clonotype was counted ten times or more. The chain uses TRBV28 and TRBJ2-2; D gene uncertain. In germline, CDR1 is MDHEN, CDR2 SYDVKM. V shed 3 bases and J shed 6 bases, with 11 bases lying between them. The CDR3 runs 14 residues. Here the CDR3 DNA reads TGTGCCAGCAGTTTCCCCTTAAGACCCGGGGAGCTGTTTTTT. It encodes CASSFPLRPGELFF.

The sample holds many counts of this clonotype. The chain combines TRBV7-8 with TRBJ1-5; TRBD1 aligns across 7 bases. Germline CDR1 is SGHVS and CDR2 is FQNEAQ. J lost 6 bases, V lost 5 bases, and 7 bases had no gene match. CDR3 length: 14 residues. The CDR3 loop reads CASSPETGPQPQHF. In nucleotides, the CDR3 is TGTGCCAGCAGCCCGGAGACAGGGCCTCAGCCCCAGCATTTT.

This clonotype has ten or more counts. This sequence joins TRBV7-8 and TRBJ2-1; the match to TRBD2 covers 12 bases. This CDR3 is built from 15 residues. The V and J ends lost 5 bases and 7 bases, in that order; junction bases with no gene match: 6. In germline, CDR1 is SGHVS, CDR2 FQNEAQ. CDR3 nucleotide sequence: TGTGCCAGCAGCCCGACTAGCGGGAGTGGTAATGAGCAGTTCTTC. Translation: CASSPTSGSGNEQFF.

This clonotype was recorded a few times. This chain uses TRBV4-2 with TRBJ2-7; 8 bases fit TRBD2. Trimming took 7 bases from V and 3 from J; bases not matched to a gene: 8. Germline V CDR1 and CDR2: LGHNA, YNFKEQ. CDR3 length: 14 residues. CDR3 sequence (DNA): TGTGCCAGCACCCGGGGGACTAGTGGCTACGAGCAGTACTTC. Encoded protein: CASTRGTSGYEQYF.

This clonotype came up many times. The chain recombines TRBV6-1 with TRBJ2-2; 7 bases are shared with TRBD2. The CDR3 contains 15 residues. V trimming: 0 bases; J trimming: 9 bases; junction bases outside the gene matches: 7. Germline lookup yields CDR1 MNHNS and CDR2 SASEGT. The CDR3, as DNA: TGTGCCAGCAGTGAAGCGGAGGGGAGGGGTAGGGAGCTGTTTTTT. Protein: CASSEAEGRGRELFF.

About this clonotype itself: This clone may be a read error of a much larger clone one base away. The CDR3 end shows no conserved phenylalanine or tryptophan, and so a read error is likely. This sequence joins TRBV7-9 and TRBJ2-1, with a weak D call TRBD2 (5 bases). The CDR3 covers 15 residues. CDR1 and CDR2 (germline): SEHNR, FQNEAQ (reference sequence). Trimming took off 4 bases at V and 0 bases at J, with 10 bases between the two ends. CDR3 nucleotide sequence: TGTGCCAGCAGCTCTCCGGGGATCTCCTACAATGAGCAGTTCTTA. Encoded protein: CASSSPGISYNEQFL.

This clonotype has a handful of counts. The V and J genes are TRBV30 and TRBJ1-1; D not certain. The CDR3 sequence is 14 residues long. The V gene lost 0 bases and the J gene lost 5 bases, with 13 bases spanning the gap. CDR1 and CDR2 (germline): GTSNPN, SVGIG (reference sequence). CDR3: CAWSVNGVSTEAFF. CDR3 nucleotides: TGTGCCTGGAGTGTAAATGGGGTGTCAACTGAAGCTTTCTTT.

This clonotype was seen many times. The chain uses TRBV5-8 and TRBJ1-2, with TRBD1 identical over 8 bases. Germline V CDR1 and CDR2: SGHTS, YDEGEE. The trim removed 3 bases at V and 8 bases at J, leaving 9 bases unmatched. The CDR3 contains 14 residues. CDR3 region: CASSSETGENGYTF. The CDR3 DNA is TGTGCCAGCAGCTCCGAGACAGGGGAGAACGGCTACACCTTC.

The V call is TRBV20-1, the J call TRBJ2-1, with TRBD1 matching over 7 bases. Germline V gene lookup returns CDR1 DFQATT and CDR2 SNEGSKA (reference sequence). CDR3 length: 14 amino acids. V lost 3 bases to trimming and J lost 6 bases; unmatched junction nucleotides: 8. The CDR3 is CSASETGPLNEQFF. In DNA form, the CDR3 reads TGCAGTGCTAGTGAGACAGGGCCACTCAATGAGCAGTTCTTC.

This clonotype was seen ten or more times. V gene TRBV28 combines with J gene TRBJ2-7; 12 bases are a match to TRBD2. The germline gives CDR1 MDHEN, CDR2 SYDVKM. The CDR3 runs 17 residues. After removal of 4 bases from V and 4 bases from J, the junction contained 11 bases not matched to a gene. The CDR3 spells CASSSSASGRALYEQYF. In DNA form, the CDR3 reads TGTGCCAGCAGTTCGTCGGCTAGCGGGAGGGCCCTATACGAGCAGTACTTC.

The rearrangement links TRBV19 to TRBJ1-5; D is perhaps TRBD1 (5 bases). CDR3 size: 14 residues. The germline V and J ends were trimmed by 7 bases and 3 bases, with 13 bases remaining between them. The germline CDR1 and CDR2 sequences are LNHDA and SQIVND (reference sequence). CDR3 amino acids: CASKSGESNQPQHF. DNA for the CDR3: TGTGCCAGTAAGTCGGGGGAGTCCAATCAGCCCCAGCATTTT.

There are many counts of this clonotype. This rearrangement joins TRBV6-2 or TRBV6-3 to TRBJ2-7; no reliable D call. Germline CDR1 is MNHEY and CDR2 is SVGEGT. The CDR3 consists of 13 residues. V was cut by 4 bases and J by 3 bases, with 10 bases left in between. CDR3 region: CASSFKGVYEQYF. In DNA form, the CDR3 reads TGTGCCAGCAGTTTTAAGGGTGTCTACGAGCAGTACTTC.

This clonotype has ten or more counts. The V call is TRBV7-2, the J call TRBJ2-5, with TRBD1 matching over 10 bases. This CDR3 is built from 15 residues. Germline V CDR1 and CDR2: SGHTA, FQGNSA. V was clipped by 5 bases and J by 5 bases; unmatched bases: 8. Written as DNA, the CDR3 is TGTGCCAGCAGCGCCCGGACAGGGGGGGAGGAGACCCAGTACTTC. Protein product: CASSARTGGEETQYF.

Only a few counts were recorded for this clonotype. The chain recombines TRBV28 with TRBJ2-1; D is perhaps TRBD1 or TRBD2 (5 bases each). Trimming left V 1 base short and J 6 bases short, with 10 bases between. Germline V gene data show CDR1 as MDHEN and CDR2 as SYDVKM. The CDR3 spans 14 residues. The CDR3 bases are TGTGCCAGCAGTTTATCTGGGGCGGGCAATGAGCAGTTCTTC. It yields the protein CASSLSGAGNEQFF.

V usage is TRBV20-1 and J usage is TRBJ1-2; D gene ambiguous. This CDR3 has 9 amino acids. Germline V lookup: CDR1 DFQATT, CDR2 SNEGSKA (reference sequence). With 3 bases removed from V and 8 bases from J, the gap between germline ends came to 4 bases. CDR3 in DNA: TGCAGTGCTAGCGGGGGCTACACCTTC. It specifies CSASGGYTF.

This clonotype was picked up many times. V usage is TRBV27 and J usage is TRBJ2-3; TRBD2 aligns across 9 bases. V dropped 3 bases and J dropped 3; count of bases not matched to a gene: 10. The CDR3 length is 17 residues. In germline, CDR1 is MNHEY, CDR2 SMNVEV (reference sequence). CDR3 coding DNA: TGTGCCAGCAGTTTCCAATCGGGACTAGCTAAAACAGATACGCAGTATTTT. Amino acids: CASSFQSGLAKTDTQYF.

A remark on this clonotype: One junction end does not reproduce the germline sequence, and a read error may be involved. The genes are TRBV4-1 and TRBJ2-3; D is ambiguous. Germline V lookup: CDR1 MGHRA, CDR2 YSYEKL. This CDR3 is built from 13 residues. The CDR3 DNA follows: TGTGCCAGCAGCCAAGATGCTGCGGATACGCAGTATTTT. It yields the protein CASSQDAADTQYF.

The J gene is TRBJ1-5, the V gene TRBV3-1; TRBD1 is a possible D gene (6 bases). CDR1 and CDR2 from the germline V gene are LGHDT and YNNKEL (reference sequence). The CDR3 loop spans 15 amino acids. Trimming removed 4 bases from V and 1 base from J, with 11 bases in between. As DNA, the CDR3 is TGTGCCAGCAGCCTAAGGGGGTTCAGCAATCAGCCCCAGCATTTT. It codes for CASSLRGFSNQPQHF.